The rows below give T cell receptor beta chains drawn from one sample of a study of T-cell reconstitution after alpha-beta-depleted transplantation in children. MiXCR, applied by TCRdb to the PCR reads, yields one record per CDR3 protein. The table includes around 190,000 distinct CDR3 sequences, 6.6% detected once. Material: PBMCs, obtained before TCRalphabeta/CD19-depleted stem cell transplant. The receptors were sampled from a boy between 2 and 10 years old with acute lymphoblastic leukemia, due to receive a stem cell transplant. Both conserved end residues are part of each CDR3. D genes are given only for firm matches. Expanded clones are given a class, and other clones once, few, many or no size at all.

CDR3aa	CDR3nt	d_gene	abundance	v_gene	j_gene
CASSLGSRGEADTQYF	TGTGCCAGCAGCTTAGGGTCCCGCGGCGAGGCAGATACGCAGTATTTT	NA	NA	TRBV7-9	TRBJ2-3
CSARDLMDTEAFF	TGCAGTGCTAGAGATTTAATGGACACTGAAGCTTTCTTT	NA	NA	TRBV20-1	TRBJ1-1
CASSSGSSYEQYF	TGTGCCAGCAGTAGCGGCAGCTCCTACGAGCAGTACTTC	NA	many	TRBV12-3/TRBV12-4	TRBJ2-7
CSIKQGNQPQHF	TGCAGCATTAAACAGGGCAATCAGCCCCAGCATTTT	NA	once	TRBV29-1	TRBJ1-5
CASSQANSNQPQHF	TGCGCCAGCAGCCAAGCTAATAGCAATCAGCCCCAGCATTTT	NA	NA	TRBV4-3	TRBJ1-5
CASSHWTSGEETQYF	TGTGCCAGCAGTCACTGGACTAGCGGGGAAGAGACCCAGTACTTC	TRBD2	many	TRBV12-3/TRBV12-4	TRBJ2-5
CASPNTGELFF	TGTGCCAGCCCGAACACTGGGGAGCTGTTTTTT	NA	few	TRBV11-2	TRBJ2-2
CASSESWGEGNTIYF	TGTGCCAGCAGTGAATCGTGGGGGGAGGGAAACACCATATATTTT	NA	many	TRBV25-1	TRBJ1-3
CASSLSGKILYGYTF	TGTGCCAGCAGTTTAAGCGGCAAAATACTCTATGGCTACACCTTC	NA	few	TRBV28	TRBJ1-2
CASSLGQASGRLDTQYF	TGTGCCAGCAGCTTGGGGCAGGCTAGCGGGAGACTGGATACGCAGTATTTT	TRBD2	NA	TRBV5-5	TRBJ2-3
CSASPGGYEQYF	TGCAGTGCTAGCCCAGGGGGGTACGAGCAGTACTTC	NA	many	TRBV20-1	TRBJ2-7
CSAHGREGTLYTQYF	TGCAGCGCCCATGGCCGGGAGGGAACCTTGTATACGCAGTATTTT	TRBD2	many	TRBV29-1	TRBJ2-3
CSVSGPVEIDSSYEQYF	TGCAGCGTATCAGGCCCCGTGGAGATCGATAGCTCCTACGAGCAGTACTTC	NA	many	TRBV29-1	TRBJ2-7
CASRAGGEETQYF	TGTGCCAGCAGGGCGGGAGGGGAAGAGACCCAGTACTTC	TRBD2	many	TRBV4-2	TRBJ2-5
CASMLDPTNTDTQYF	TGCGCCAGCATGCTAGACCCTACGAACACAGATACGCAGTATTTT	NA	many	TRBV5-1	TRBJ2-3
CASSSRELGGTNEQFF	TGTGCCAGCAGCTCCCGGGAACTAGGGGGTACTAATGAGCAGTTCTTC	NA	many	TRBV7-9	TRBJ2-1
CASSQPTGVRTGELFF	TGCGCCAGCAGCCAACCTACAGGGGTACGGACCGGGGAGCTGTTTTTT	TRBD1	many	TRBV5-1	TRBJ2-2
CASSLIQGFYGYTF	TGTGCCAGCAGCTTAATCCAGGGCTTCTATGGCTACACCTTC	NA	few	TRBV7-8	TRBJ1-2
CASSYGGLRDRSYNEQFF	TGTGCCAGCAGTTACGGAGGATTACGTGACCGCTCCTACAATGAGCAGTTCTTC	NA	few	TRBV6-2/TRBV6-3	TRBJ2-1
CASDRSSGNTIYF	TGTGCCAGCGACAGGAGCTCTGGAAACACCATATATTTT	NA	many	TRBV28	TRBJ1-3
CSARRGENGYTF	TGCAGTGCCAGACGAGGGGAGAATGGCTACACCTTC	NA	NA	TRBV20-1	TRBJ1-2
CASSLVAGLSTEAFF	TGCGCCAGCAGCTTGGTTGCGGGTTTAAGCACTGAAGCTTTCTTT	NA	few	TRBV5-1	TRBJ1-1
CASSLGTSGVLYF	TGTGCCAGCAGCTTAGGGACTAGCGGGGTCCTGTACTTC	TRBD2	many	TRBV7-2	TRBJ2-5
CASRNDRVRMDTEAFF	TGTGCCAGTAGAAACGACAGGGTTAGAATGGACACTGAAGCTTTCTTT	TRBD1	few	TRBV19	TRBJ1-1
CASSYSPRLAGGPDTQYF	TGTGCCAGCAGTTACTCTCCTCGACTAGCGGGAGGCCCAGATACGCAGTATTTT	TRBD2	NA	TRBV6-5	TRBJ2-3
CASSLERGTGSQYF	TGTGCCAGCAGCTTAGAGCGGGGTACCGGGTCGCAGTACTTC	TRBD2	many	TRBV7-9	TRBJ2-7
CASSEGDGTITYEQYF	TGTGCCAGCAGCGAGGGTGATGGGACTATCACCTACGAGCAGTACTTC	TRBD2	NA	TRBV2	TRBJ2-7
CSAYIFSSGRTDTQYF	TGCAGTGCTTATATCTTCTCTAGCGGTAGGACAGATACGCAGTATTTT	TRBD2	many	TRBV20-1	TRBJ2-3
CASSLGRQGNQPQHF	TGTGCCAGCAGCTTAGGCCGGCAGGGTAATCAGCCCCAGCATTTT	NA	few	TRBV13	TRBJ1-5
CASSFPGRGRADNEQFF	TGTGCCAGCAGCTTTCCCGGTAGGGGGAGGGCCGATAATGAGCAGTTCTTC	NA	few	TRBV7-9	TRBJ2-1
CASSPGHSTDTQYF	TGTGCCAGCAGCCCGGGACACAGCACAGATACGCAGTATTTT	NA	many	TRBV7-2	TRBJ2-3
CSAKRAHGGNEQFF	TGCAGTGCCAAAAGGGCCCACGGCGGCAATGAGCAGTTCTTC	NA	many	TRBV20-1	TRBJ2-1
CASQGDGITEAFF	TGTGCCAGCCAGGGGGACGGGATCACTGAAGCTTTCTTT	TRBD1	few	TRBV27	TRBJ1-1
CASSLDPLSGAKYEQYF	TGTGCCAGCAGTTTAGACCCATTGTCGGGGGCCAAGTACGAGCAGTACTTC	NA	once	TRBV6-5	TRBJ2-7
CASSYVPTGTIYF	TGTGCCAGCAGTTACGTTCCCACCGGCACCATATATTTT	NA	many	TRBV6-5	TRBJ1-3
CSAHGTGNGYTF	TGCAGCGCCCACGGGACAGGGAATGGCTACACCTTC	TRBD1	few	TRBV29-1	TRBJ1-2
CASSPRQGDTDTQYF	TGTGCCAGCAGCCCTAGACAGGGGGACACAGATACGCAGTATTTT	TRBD1	many	TRBV12-3/TRBV12-4	TRBJ2-3
CSARDLRQAATYEQYF	TGCAGTGCTAGAGATCTTCGTCAGGCAGCAACCTACGAGCAGTACTTC	NA	NA	TRBV20-1	TRBJ2-7
CASSQWRGGLSSYEQYF	TGTGCCAGCAGCCAATGGAGGGGGGGCCTCAGCTCCTACGAGCAGTACTTC	NA	NA	TRBV14	TRBJ2-7
CASSRAGSSYNEQFF	TGTGCCAGCAGCCGAGCGGGAAGCTCCTACAATGAGCAGTTCTTC	TRBD2	many	TRBV5-5	TRBJ2-1
CASSRGGGPLDEQFF	TGTGCCAGCAGCCGGGGCGGGGGGCCGCTGGATGAGCAGTTCTTC	TRBD2	NA	TRBV7-2	TRBJ2-1
CASKEIGQIDEQYF	TGTGCCAGCAAGGAGATTGGCCAGATTGACGAGCAGTACTTC	NA	NA	TRBV27	TRBJ2-7
CASSSNGARSSYNEQFF	TGTGCCAGCAGCTCCAACGGGGCTAGGAGCTCCTACAATGAGCAGTTCTTC	NA	NA	TRBV12-3/TRBV12-4	TRBJ2-1
CASSEALEPQHF	TGTGCCAGCAGTGAGGCACTCGAGCCCCAGCATTTT	NA	few	TRBV2	TRBJ1-5
CASGLAGKISGANVLTF	TGTGCCAGCGGACTAGCGGGAAAGATCTCTGGGGCCAACGTCCTGACTTTC	TRBD2	many	TRBV28	TRBJ2-6